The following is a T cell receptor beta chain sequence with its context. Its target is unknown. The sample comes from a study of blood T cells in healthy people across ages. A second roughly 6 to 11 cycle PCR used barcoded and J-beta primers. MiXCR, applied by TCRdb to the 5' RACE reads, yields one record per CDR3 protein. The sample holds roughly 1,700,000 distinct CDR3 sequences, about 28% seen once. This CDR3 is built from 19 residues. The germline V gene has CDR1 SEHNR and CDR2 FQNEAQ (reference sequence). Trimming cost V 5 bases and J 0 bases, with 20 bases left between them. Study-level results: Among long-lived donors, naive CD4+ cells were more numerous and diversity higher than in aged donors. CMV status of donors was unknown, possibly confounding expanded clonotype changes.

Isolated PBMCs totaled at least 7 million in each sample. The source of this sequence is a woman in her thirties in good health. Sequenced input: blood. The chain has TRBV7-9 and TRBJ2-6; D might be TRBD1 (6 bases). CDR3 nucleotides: TGTGCCAGCAGCCCGCTCAGGGGAGACGATTACTCTGGGGCCAACGTCCTGACTTTC. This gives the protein CASSPLRGDDYSGANVLTF.